The 12 T cell receptor beta chains reported below all come from one sample, sequenced in a study of shared clonotypes between healthy human individuals. Libraries were prepared by immunoSEQ multiplex PCR; TCRdb keeps only in-frame clonotypes and omits some of them. The sample lists 900,000 to 1,200,000 clones; around 78% were seen once. Sample: memory CD4+ T cells from PBMCs. This sample's subset: CD45RA-negative fraction. All receptors come from a man between 18 and 35 years old in good health. Some clones in this sample may be carry-over from other donors' samples.

This clone was observed a few times. The rearrangement links TRBV7-6 to TRBJ2-3; 10 bases align to TRBD1. Germline V gene sequence: CDR1 SGHVS, CDR2 FNYEAQ. The CDR3 has 17 residues. V trimming: 4 bases; J trimming: 6 bases; junction bases outside the gene matches: 13. CDR3: CASSSTLPGQGTDTQYF. The CDR3 DNA sequence: TGTGCCAGCAGCTCAACCCTTCCGGGACAGGGGACGGATACGCAGTATTTT.

V gene TRBV6-1 combines with J gene TRBJ2-1, with 14 bases fitting TRBD2. Looked up from germline, CDR1 is MNHNS and CDR2 is SASEGT. There are 18 residues in the CDR3. V shed 4 bases, J shed 0 bases, and the junction held 5 bases outside the gene matches. The CDR3 DNA reads TGTGCCAGCAGTGGGGGGACTAGCGGGGGCCACTCCTACAATGAGCAGTTCTTC. This codes for CASSGGTSGGHSYNEQFF.

The rearrangement joins TRBV5-1 to TRBJ2-7; 8 bases line up with TRBD2. The CDR3 is made up of 15 amino acids. Losses at the gene ends were 0 bases for V and 5 bases for J; bases not matched to a gene: 7. Per the germline V gene, CDR1 is SGHRS and CDR2 is YFSETQ. The CDR3 coding sequence is TGCGCCAGCAGCTTGGCCGGGGTAGCGGGGCACGAGCAGTACTTC. Translating gives CASSLAGVAGHEQYF.

This clone was detected once. The chain carries TRBV5-1 and TRBJ1-2, with TRBD1 as a possible D gene (5 bases). The CDR3 consists of 14 residues. V gave up 3 bases and J gave up 4 bases, with 13 bases separating them. Germline CDR1 and CDR2: SGHRS and YFSETQ. The CDR3 nucleotides read TGCGCCAGCAGCTCCATAGACAGCCGCTATGGCTACACCTTC. It encodes CASSSIDSRYGYTF.

This clone was picked up a small number of times. The CDR3 spells CASSATGQGPFSTDTQYF. In nucleotides, the CDR3 is TGTGCCAGCAGCGCCACGGGACAGGGTCCTTTTAGCACAGATACGCAGTATTTT. V usage is TRBV7-9 and J usage is TRBJ2-3; 9 nucleotides match TRBD1. V lost 5 bases and J lost 0; bases outside the gene matches: 12. Per germline, CDR1 SEHNR and CDR2 FQNEAQ (reference sequence). The CDR3 extends over 18 amino acids.

With respect to this clone: With a far larger clone one base away, a read error is the likely cause. The V call is TRBV30, the J call TRBJ2-7; D not certain. Germline V CDR1 and CDR2: GTSNPN, SVGIG (reference sequence). V was clipped by 0 bases and J by 6 bases, with 12 bases between them. The CDR3 loop spans 13 amino acids. The CDR3 region is CAWSVYVAGEQYF. The CDR3 DNA reads as TGTGCCTGGAGTGTCTACGTGGCTGGCGAGCAGTACTTC.

The CDR3 sequence is CATSSKNTGELFF. As DNA, the CDR3 is TGTGCCACCAGCAGTAAGAACACCGGGGAGCTGTTTTTT. This chain uses TRBV15 with TRBJ2-2; D is unresolved. Germline-derived CDR1 and CDR2 are LNHNV and YYDKDF (reference sequence). The CDR3 runs 13 residues. Deletions cut 3 bases from V and 1 base from J, with 3 bases between.

The chain employs TRBV6-5 and TRBJ2-1; D tentatively reads TRBD1 or TRBD2 (5 bases each). Germline V CDR1 and CDR2: MNHEY, SVGAGI. CDR3 length: 16 residues. Trimming took 4 bases from V and 7 from J, leaving 20 bases between them. In nucleotides, the CDR3 is TGTGCCAGCAGTTCCCCCCCGGGGCGCAGACTGAATGAGCAGTTCTTC. It yields the protein CASSSPPGRRLNEQFF.

The chain links TRBV28 to TRBJ2-6, with D tentatively TRBD1 (7 bases). From germline, CDR1 is MDHEN and CDR2 SYDVKM. The V end lost 7 bases, the J end lost 0 bases, and 16 bases lay between the germline ends. The length of the CDR3 is 17 residues. The CDR3 reads CASMEGQTSSGANVLTF. As DNA, the CDR3 is TGTGCCAGCATGGAGGGACAGACTAGCTCTGGGGCCAACGTCCTGACTTTC. Full variable domain (outside the CDR3, taken from reference TRBV28 and TRBJ2-6): DVKVTQSSRYLVKRTGEKVFLECVQDMDHENMFWYRQDPGLGLRLIYFSYDVKMKEKGDIPEGYSVSREKKERFSLILESASTNQTSMYLCASMEGQTSSGANVLTFGAGSRLTVL.

The chain uses TRBV4-1 and TRBJ2-3; 8 nucleotides line up with TRBD1. Germline V lookup: CDR1 MGHRA, CDR2 YSYEKL. The V gene end was trimmed by 4 bases and the J gene end by 4 bases; junction bases not matched to a gene: 10. The CDR3 spans 16 residues. The CDR3, as DNA: TGCGCCAGCAGCCGAACCCGCCAGGGGGCTTCAGATACGCAGTATTTT. It specifies CASSRTRQGASDTQYF.

Comment on this clone: In the same sample, other DNA sequences code for this CDR3. The V call is TRBV30, the J call TRBJ1-1; weak D call: TRBD1 (6 bases). This CDR3 is built from 13 residues. Germline values: CDR1 GTSNPN, CDR2 SVGIG (reference sequence). The germline V and J ends were trimmed by 0 bases and 4 bases, with 9 bases remaining between them. DNA for the CDR3: TGTGCCTGGAGTGTAAGGGGGGGCACTGAAGCTTTCTTT. Its protein is CAWSVRGGTEAFF.

The gene calls are TRBV7-8 and TRBJ1-3; possibly TRBD1 for D (6 bases). This CDR3 comprises 16 residues. Looked up from germline, CDR1 is SGHVS and CDR2 is FQNEAQ. V was cut by 5 bases and J by 0 bases, with 14 bases left in between. CDR3 region: CASSPRGVVSGNTIYF. The CDR3 nucleotides are TGTGCCAGCAGCCCTAGGGGGGTGGTCTCTGGAAACACCATATATTTT.